Below, 21 T cell receptor beta chains from the same sample are listed, as sequenced in a study of CD8+ T cells in alopecia areata. After isolation, RNA underwent reverse transcription to generate cDNA as the sequencing template. The method was immunoSEQ multiplex PCR; TCRdb's version includes in-frame clones alone and lacks a portion of them. The sample has around 150,000 clones, less than 70% seen once. Specified treatment: oral pan-JAK inhibitor, 5-10 mg twice daily. Sequenced here: CD4+ T cells sorted from blood, sampled at week 4, from a patient treated with tofacitinib. The source is a human donor with alopecia areata.

The chain links TRBV18 to TRBJ2-3; 10 bases are shared with TRBD2. The length of the CDR3 is 15 residues. V lost 1 base and J lost 4; bases outside the gene matches: 2. In germline, CDR1 is KGHSH, CDR2 LQKENI. The CDR3 here is CASSPRLAGADTQYF. DNA of the CDR3: TGTGCCAGCTCACCACGTCTAGCGGGGGCAGATACGCAGTATTTT.

The rearrangement joins TRBV2 to TRBJ2-6, with D unclear. This CDR3 spans 13 amino acids. V was cut by 8 bases and J by 1 base, with 6 bases left in between. Germline V gives CDR1 SNHLY, CDR2 FYNNEI. The CDR3: CASGKSGANVLTF. In DNA form, the CDR3 reads TGTGCCAGCGGGAAGTCTGGGGCCAACGTCCTGACTTTC.

This clone was observed a few times. This chain links TRBV19 with TRBJ1-2; 8 bases fit TRBD1. Per the germline V gene, CDR1 is LNHDA and CDR2 is SQIVND (reference sequence). The CDR3 has 15 amino acids. V shed 7 bases and J 1 base; nucleotides not matched to a gene: 8. The CDR3 here is CASKTRDRFNYGYTF. DNA of the CDR3: TGTGCCAGTAAAACCAGGGACAGGTTTAACTATGGCTACACCTTC.

This clone was detected a few times. The chain employs TRBV5-4 and TRBJ1-4; no firm D call. The CDR3 sequence is 12 residues long. CDR1 and CDR2 from the germline V gene are SGHNT and YYREEE (reference sequence). V lost 1 base and J 5 bases, leaving 3 bases between the germline ends. The CDR3 region is CASSLQNEKLFF. In nucleotides, the CDR3 is TGTGCCAGCAGCTTGCAGAATGAAAAACTGTTTTTT.

The chain recombines TRBV25-1 with TRBJ2-1; either TRBD1 or TRBD2 may fit D (5 bases each). Trimming removed 11 bases from V and 2 bases from J, with 16 bases in between. The CDR3 is 14 residues long. Germline V CDR1 and CDR2: MGHDK, SYGVNS. CDR3: CAAAGQGAYNEQFF. Written as DNA, the CDR3 is TGTGCCGCGGCGGGCCAGGGAGCCTACAATGAGCAGTTCTTC.

The J gene is TRBJ2-3, the V gene TRBV7-2, with 7 bases lining up with TRBD1. Germline lookup yields CDR1 SGHTA and CDR2 FQGNSA. The CDR3 is made up of 13 amino acids. The trim removed 6 bases at V and 8 bases at J, leaving 8 bases unmatched. In nucleotides, the CDR3 is TGTGCCAGCAGGTGGGACAGCCCGGGTACGCAGTATTTT. Its translation: CASRWDSPGTQYF.

This clone was seen a handful of times. The CDR3 DNA reads TGTGCCTGGAGCCCGATGGGACAGGGAGGCAATGAGCAGTTCTTC. Translating gives CAWSPMGQGGNEQFF. The V call is TRBV30, the J call TRBJ2-1; 9 bases are shared with TRBD1. Germline V gene data show CDR1 as GTSNPN and CDR2 as SVGIG (reference sequence). Trimming at V came to 3 bases and at J to 6 bases, leaving 9 bases not matched to a gene. The CDR3 loop spans 15 amino acids.

The V and J genes are TRBV30 and TRBJ1-2, with D unresolved. The CDR3 extends over 11 amino acids. Germline V gene data show CDR1 as GTSNPN and CDR2 as SVGIG (reference sequence). V lost 1 base and J lost 8, with 8 bases in between. CDR3 coding DNA: TGTGCCTGGAGTGCGTTGGGAGGCTACACCTTC. Translated, it gives CAWSALGGYTF.

The chain combines TRBV29-1 with TRBJ1-4, with D unresolved. This CDR3 region has 10 residues. V lost 5 bases to trimming and J lost 6 bases, with 4 bases between them. Per the germline V gene, CDR1 is SQVTM and CDR2 is ANQGSEA. CDR3 DNA: TGCAGCGTTTGGGATGAAAAACTGTTTTTT. Translation: CSVWDEKLFF.

To note about this clone: Other nucleotide sequences in the sample specify the same CDR3. The rearrangement uses TRBV5-6 and TRBJ2-7, with D possibly TRBD2 on 5 matching bases. Germline CDR1 is SGHDT and CDR2 is YYEEEE. The CDR3 spans 12 residues. Trimming stripped 1 base from V and 6 bases from J, with 8 bases between. The CDR3 DNA reads TGTGCCAGCAGCTTGCGAGGGTCCGAGCAGTACTTC. Amino acid sequence: CASSLRGSEQYF. The full variable domain, completed using reference TRBV5-6 and TRBJ2-7, is DAGVTQSPTHLIKTRGQQVTLRCSPKSGHDTVSWYQQALGQGPQFIFQYYEEEERQRGNFPDRFSGHQFPNYSSELNVNALLLGDSALYLCASSLRGSEQYFGPGTRLTVT.

This sequence joins TRBV6-4 and TRBJ2-6; D is unclear. There are 14 residues in the CDR3. The germline CDR1 and CDR2 sequences are MRHNA and SNTAGT. V dropped 2 bases and J dropped 3 bases, with 5 bases sitting between them. CDR3 in amino acids: CASSDHGGANVLTF. The CDR3 DNA reads TGTGCCAGCAGTGACCACGGTGGGGCCAACGTCCTGACTTTC.

The rearrangement joins TRBV2 to TRBJ1-1, with D possibly matching TRBD1 (6 bases). The CDR3 is 12 residues long. Germline CDR1 reads SNHLY; CDR2 reads FYNNEI. The V end lost 6 bases, the J end lost 4 bases, and 9 bases lay between the germline ends. The CDR3 loop is CASRGQTTEAFF. CDR3 coding DNA: TGTGCCAGCAGAGGACAGACCACTGAAGCTTTCTTT.

The CDR3 protein is CSVETGETYEQYF. The DNA for the CDR3 is TGCAGCGTTGAGACAGGGGAAACCTACGAGCAGTACTTC. The V call is TRBV29-1, the J call TRBJ2-7; 8 bases fit TRBD1. Germline loops: CDR1 SQVTM, CDR2 ANQGSEA. The V and J ends lost 3 bases and 2 bases, in that order; junction bases with no gene match: 3. This CDR3 contains 13 residues.

The chain links TRBV29-1 to TRBJ2-2, with 9 bases identical to TRBD2. This CDR3 contains 14 residues. Trimming at V came to 7 bases and at J to 0 bases, leaving 3 bases not matched to a gene. Germline V gene sequence: CDR1 SQVTM, CDR2 ANQGSEA. CDR3 sequence: CSAGGGANTGELFF. CDR3 bases: TGCAGCGCCGGCGGGGGGGCGAACACCGGGGAGCTGTTTTTT.

This clone showed up just a few times. The chain is built from TRBV11-1 and TRBJ1-2; no clear D. The ends were cut back, 2 bases at V and 4 bases at J, with 11 bases in the middle. The germline V gene encodes CDR1 SGHAT and CDR2 FQDESV (reference sequence). The CDR3 runs 14 residues. The CDR3 here is CASSLNLGSYGYTF. The CDR3 region has the DNA TGTGCCAGCAGCTTAAATCTGGGGTCCTATGGCTACACCTTC.

The V gene is TRBV29-1, the J gene TRBJ2-5; tentative D call: TRBD1 (6 bases). The germline V gene has CDR1 SQVTM and CDR2 ANQGSEA. CDR3 length: 13 residues. V was clipped by 3 bases and J by 8 bases, with 16 bases between them. The CDR3 is CSVDRQAPGTQYF. DNA for the CDR3: TGCAGCGTTGACCGACAGGCCCCGGGAACCCAGTACTTC. Drawing the rest from reference TRBV29-1 and TRBJ2-5, the complete variable domain is SAVISQKPSRDICQRGTSLTIQCQVDSQVTMMFWYRQQPGQSLTLIATANQGSEATYESGFVIDKFPISRPNLTFSTLTVSNMSPEDSSIYLCSVDRQAPGTQYFGPGTRLLVL.

This clone was counted only a few times. The V and J genes are TRBV29-1 and TRBJ2-5, with D maybe TRBD1 (5 bases). The CDR3 has 13 residues. Germline CDR1 and CDR2: SQVTM and ANQGSEA. V was clipped by 2 bases and J by 4 bases, with 11 bases between them. The CDR3 DNA is TGCAGCGTTGAAATGGGGCTAGGAGAGACCCAGTACTTC. This sequence encodes CSVEMGLGETQYF.

The chain employs TRBV7-2 and TRBJ2-5; no firm D call. V was pared by 3 bases and J by 3 bases, with 8 bases between. This CDR3 has 13 residues. Germline lookup yields CDR1 SGHTA and CDR2 FQGNSA. For the CDR3, the DNA is TGTGCCAGCAGCTTCGGACGAGAAGAGACCCAGTACTTC. Translation: CASSFGREETQYF.

This clone was counted at least ten times. This chain connects TRBV7-8 to TRBJ2-1; 11 bases fit TRBD2. V was pared by 5 bases and J by 10 bases, with 7 bases of the junction left unmatched. This CDR3 is 14 amino acids long. Looked up from germline, CDR1 is SGHVS and CDR2 is FQNEAQ. CDR3 bases: TGTGCCAGCAGCCAGTCGCCTAGCGGGGGGGAGCAGTTCTTC. It is translated as CASSQSPSGGEQFF.

The V call is TRBV29-1, the J call TRBJ2-5; D remains unclear. V lost 5 bases to trimming and J lost 1 base, with 8 bases between them. This CDR3 is 12 amino acids long. Germline lookup yields CDR1 SQVTM and CDR2 ANQGSEA. CDR3 DNA sequence: TGCAGCGTTACCCCGATCCAAGAGACCCAGTACTTC. Translated: CSVTPIQETQYF.

The chain uses TRBV4-3 and TRBJ1-3; D possibly corresponds to TRBD1 (6 bases). V was trimmed by 0 bases and J by 8 bases, leaving 11 bases between them. Per the germline V gene, CDR1 is LGHNA and CDR2 is YSLEER. The CDR3 has 14 residues. The DNA of the CDR3 is TGCGCCAGCAGCCAAGATAGGGGGTCATACACCATATATTTT. As protein: CASSQDRGSYTIYF.